The 4 T cell receptor beta chains given below trace back to one sample, sequenced in a study of CD8+ T cells in alopecia areata. Reverse transcription of extracted RNA yielded cDNA, which provided the sequencing template. TCRdb's copy holds only in-frame clones and misses some; the assay was immunoSEQ multiplex PCR. The sample holds approximately 150,000 clones, about 61% seen once. Indicated treatment: oral pan-JAK inhibitor, 5-10 mg twice daily. The input for sequencing was CD4+ T cells sorted from blood, taken between weeks 55 and 65, from a patient treated with tofacitinib. Source of these receptors: a human donor with alopecia areata.

This chain joins TRBV15 and TRBJ2-3; no definite D call. CDR3 size: 15 residues. The germline V and J ends were trimmed by 3 bases and 1 base, with 11 bases remaining between them. The germline V gene encodes CDR1 LNHNV and CDR2 YYDKDF (reference sequence). CDR3 region: CATSSSTIGTDTQYF. The CDR3 coding sequence is TGTGCCACCAGCAGTAGTACTATCGGCACAGATACGCAGTATTTT.

The chain links TRBV7-2 to TRBJ2-3; 11 bases are shared with TRBD2. This CDR3 has 16 residues. V was clipped by 5 bases and J by 4 bases; unmatched bases: 8. Germline CDR1 and CDR2: SGHTA and FQGNSA. The CDR3 region has the DNA TGTGCCAGCAGCCCCGGTAGCGGGGGGGCAGCAGATACGCAGTATTTT. Translating it yields CASSPGSGGAADTQYF.

J is TRBJ2-5 and V is TRBV2; the D is unclear. CDR1 SNHLY and CDR2 FYNNEI come from the germline V gene. Trimming removed 3 bases at V and 8 bases at J, with 13 bases between. CDR3 length equals 13 residues. In DNA form, the CDR3 reads TGTGCCAGCAGTGACGAACCCTGGAGCACCCAGTACTTC. It encodes CASSDEPWSTQYF.

The chain uses TRBV30 and TRBJ2-6; TRBD2 agrees at 8 bases. Trimming at V came to 0 bases and at J to 7 bases, leaving 5 bases not matched to a gene. The germline V gene encodes CDR1 GTSNPN and CDR2 SVGIG (reference sequence). This CDR3 has 15 residues. This CDR3 is CAWSVAAGAANVLTF. The CDR3 nucleotides are TGTGCCTGGAGTGTGGCAGCGGGGGCTGCCAACGTCCTGACTTTC. Together with reference TRBV30 and TRBJ2-6, the CDR3 gives the full variable domain: SQTIHQWPATLVQPVGSPLSLECTVEGTSNPNLYWYRQAAGRGLQLLFYSVGIGQISSEVPQNLSASRPQDRQFILSSKKLLLSDSGFYLCAWSVAAGAANVLTFGAGSRLTVL.